Listed below are T cell receptor beta chains from one sample, sequenced in a study of technical replicates of blood from a few donors. The table came from immunoSEQ multiplex PCR; TCRdb's copy has only in-frame clones and leaves some out. The data show around 83,000 clones, with more than 85% seen just once and approximately 0.4% held by the top ten. Sample: T cells isolated from PBMCs. The receptors come from a human donor in good health. Some clones in this sample may be carry-over from other donors' samples. Each CDR3 is given with its conserved first and last residue. A D gene is named only where the DNA matches it firmly. The listing skips clone size in some rows; elsewhere it reads once, few, many or a size class.

J	V	size	D	DNA	CDR3
TRBJ2-7	TRBV2	NA	NA	TGTGCCAGCAGCAATAGTCAGGGTATACCCTACGAGCAGTACTTC	CASSNSQGIPYEQYF
TRBJ2-7	TRBV7-9	NA	NA	TGTGCCAGCAGCTTAGGCCGGGACACGCACGAGCAGTACTTC	CASSLGRDTHEQYF
TRBJ1-2	TRBV7-6	NA	TRBD1	TGTGCCAGCAGCGAGGGACAGTATGGCTACACCTTC	CASSEGQYGYTF
TRBJ2-7	TRBV6-1	NA	NA	TGTGCCAGCAGTGAAGCGCTACAGCTTCGTGAGCAGTACTTC	CASSEALQLREQYF
TRBJ1-1	TRBV9	few	TRBD1	TGTGCCAGCAGCAAGACAGGGGGAAGCACTGAAGCTTTCTTT	CASSKTGGSTEAFF
TRBJ2-1	TRBV29-1	NA	TRBD2	TGCAGCGTTGAGTCTGCTAGCGGGAGAGGCAATGAGCAGTTCTTC	CSVESASGRGNEQFF
TRBJ2-1	TRBV4-2	few	NA	TGTGCCAGCAGCCAAGATCCACAGTCCTACAATGAGCAGTTCTTC	CASSQDPQSYNEQFF
TRBJ1-2	TRBV2	NA	NA	TGTGCCAGCACCGCAGTTAACTATGGCTACACCTTC	CASTAVNYGYTF
TRBJ1-1	TRBV7-6	NA	NA	TGTGCCAGCAGCTTAGTAGCGGTCAAGGGTACTGAAGCTTTCTTT	CASSLVAVKGTEAFF
TRBJ2-2	TRBV19	NA	TRBD1	TGTGCCAGTAGTCGGGACAGGGAGGGGAACACCGGGGAGCTGTTTTTT	CASSRDREGNTGELFF
TRBJ2-2	TRBV7-6	NA	NA	TGTGCCAGCAGCTTAGACGGTTCCGACACCGGGGAGCTGTTTTTT	CASSLDGSDTGELFF
TRBJ1-4	TRBV7-8	once	TRBD1	TGTGCCAGCAGCTTACCCACGGGACAGGGTATGACTAATGAAAAACTGTTTTTT	CASSLPTGQGMTNEKLFF
TRBJ2-5	TRBV19	NA	NA	TGTGCCAGTAGTCAGGACCCCAGGGGTTTAGAGACCCAGTACTTC	CASSQDPRGLETQYF
TRBJ2-7	TRBV11-3	NA	NA	TGTGCCAGCAGCTTAGTCTCGTCTGTCTCCTACGAGCAGTACTTC	CASSLVSSVSYEQYF
TRBJ2-7	TRBV6-5	NA	NA	TGTGCCAGCAGGGGAGGACACGAGCAGTACTTC	CASRGGHEQYF
TRBJ2-2	TRBV7-2	NA	TRBD2	TGTGCCAGCAGCTTAATGGGGGCTAGCGGGTCGACCGGGGAGCTGTTTTTT	CASSLMGASGSTGELFF
TRBJ1-4	TRBV30	NA	TRBD1	TGTGCCTGGAGTACTACCGGGACAGAATATGAAAAACTGTTTTTT	CAWSTTGTEYEKLFF
TRBJ2-7	TRBV7-2	few	NA	TGTGCCAGCACCGTTTCCTACGAGCAGTACTTC	CASTVSYEQYF
TRBJ2-2	TRBV29-1	NA	NA	TGCAGCGTGTACAGGGTGTCAGGGGAGCTGTTTTTT	CSVYRVSGELFF
TRBJ1-3	TRBV9	NA	TRBD1	TGTGCCAGCAGCGTAGAACAGGGGGCAAACACCATATATTTT	CASSVEQGANTIYF
TRBJ2-5	TRBV18	NA	TRBD2	TGTGCCAGCTCACCGGGACTAGCGGGAGGTCTGGGAGAGACCCAGTACTTC	CASSPGLAGGLGETQYF
TRBJ2-7	TRBV7-2	NA	NA	TGTGCCAGCAGCCATGAGGGCTACGAGCAGTACTTC	CASSHEGYEQYF
TRBJ2-1	TRBV7-3	NA	TRBD2	TGTGCCAGCAGCTTAAGGTCGACTAGCGGGAATAATGAGCAGTTCTTC	CASSLRSTSGNNEQFF
TRBJ2-1	TRBV28	NA	TRBD1	TGTGCCAGCAGCTACATCGAGGGGGCGAACGAGCAGTTCTTC	CASSYIEGANEQFF
TRBJ2-1	TRBV28	NA	NA	TGTGCCAGCAACGTAGACAGCTCCTACAATGAGCAGTTCTTC	CASNVDSSYNEQFF
TRBJ2-7	TRBV4-1	NA	TRBD2	TGCGCCAGCAGCCAAGGGACTAGCGGGACCTACGAGCAGTACTTC	CASSQGTSGTYEQYF
TRBJ2-6	TRBV4-1	NA	NA	TGCGCCAGCAGCCAAGTAAAGGGAGGTGGCAACGTCCTGACTTTC	CASSQVKGGGNVLTF
TRBJ2-2	TRBV18	NA	NA	TGTGCCAGCTCACCATACCCGGGGATGGACGGGGAGCTGTTTTTT	CASSPYPGMDGELFF
TRBJ2-1	TRBV9	once	TRBD1	TGTGCCAGCAGCCCGACCGGGACAGTCTACAATGAGCAGTTCTTC	CASSPTGTVYNEQFF
TRBJ1-6	TRBV4-1	NA	NA	TGCGCCAGCAGCCAGGTACTTAATTCACCCCTCCACTTT	CASSQVLNSPLHF
TRBJ2-7	TRBV5-1	once	TRBD1	TGCGCCAGCAGGGAGGACAGGGGGCCCGAGCAGTACTTC	CASREDRGPEQYF
TRBJ2-2	TRBV5-6	NA	TRBD1	TGTGCCAGCAGCGGTGACTTACAGGGGGCTGACACCGGGGAGCTGTTTTTT	CASSGDLQGADTGELFF
TRBJ1-2	TRBV25-1	NA	NA	TGTGCCAGCAGTGTAGGGGCCAACTATGGCTACACCTTC	CASSVGANYGYTF